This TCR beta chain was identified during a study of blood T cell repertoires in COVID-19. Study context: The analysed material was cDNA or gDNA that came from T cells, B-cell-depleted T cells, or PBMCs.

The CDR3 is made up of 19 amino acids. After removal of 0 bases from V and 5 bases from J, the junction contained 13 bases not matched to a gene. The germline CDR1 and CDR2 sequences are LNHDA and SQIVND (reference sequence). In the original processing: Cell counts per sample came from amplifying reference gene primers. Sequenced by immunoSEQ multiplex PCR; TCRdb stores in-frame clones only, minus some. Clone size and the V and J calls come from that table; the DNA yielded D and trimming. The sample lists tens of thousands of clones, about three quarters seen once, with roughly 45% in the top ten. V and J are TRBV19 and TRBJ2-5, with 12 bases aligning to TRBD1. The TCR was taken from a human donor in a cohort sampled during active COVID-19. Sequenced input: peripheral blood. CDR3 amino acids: CASSIDHFGTGGPMETQYF. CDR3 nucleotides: TGTGCCAGTAGTATAGATCATTTCGGGACAGGGGGCCCGATGGAGACCCAGTACTTC.